This is a list of T cell receptor beta chains from one sample in a study of blood T cell repertoires in COVID-19. TCRdb keeps only in-frame clones here, not all; method: immunoSEQ multiplex PCR. The repertoire consists of fewer than 400,000 clones, with approximately 88% occurring once and the leading ten covering around 5%. Sequencing used PBMCs or T cells enriched from blood (not recorded which). Receptor source: a young man who had recovered from COVID-19. Each CDR3 is given with its conserved first and last residue. The D gene is left open where the match is weak. Not all rows give a size; the values are once, few, many and, for expanded clones, a class.

clone_size	v_call	d_call	j_call	cdr3_nt	cdr3_aa
-	TRBV7-9	TRBD1	TRBJ2-5	TGTGCCAGCAGCATCCGGACAGGGGTCTTCCAAGAGACCCAGTACTTC	CASSIRTGVFQETQYF
-	TRBV13	-	TRBJ2-3	TGTGCCAGCAGCTACGGGTTCACAGATACGCAGTATTTT	CASSYGFTDTQYF
-	TRBV29-1	-	TRBJ1-1	TGCAGCGTTGTGGGGCAGGGGAACACTGAAGCTTTCTTT	CSVVGQGNTEAFF
-	TRBV25-1	TRBD1	TRBJ1-4	TGTGCCAGCAGTGATACGGGACAGATTAATGAAAAACTGTTTTTT	CASSDTGQINEKLFF
-	TRBV28	TRBD2	TRBJ2-7	TGTGCCAGCAGCCGACTAGCCTGGACCTACGAGCAGTACTTC	CASSRLAWTYEQYF
few	TRBV5-4	-	TRBJ1-6	TGTGCCAGCAGCTGGGAAAGACAGAATTCACCCCTCCACTTT	CASSWERQNSPLHF
-	TRBV5-1	TRBD2	TRBJ2-4	TGCGCCAGCAGCCCCGCTTGGGGGGGAAGCGACATTCAGTACTTC	CASSPAWGGSDIQYF
-	TRBV12-3/TRBV12-4	TRBD1	TRBJ1-2	TGTGCCAGCAGTATGGGACAGGGGAATGGCTACACCTTC	CASSMGQGNGYTF
-	TRBV6-5	TRBD1	TRBJ2-7	TGTGCCAGCAGTTCCCCGACAGGGTTAGGGCAGTACTTC	CASSSPTGLGQYF
-	TRBV11-2	TRBD1	TRBJ1-2	TGTGCCAGCAGCTTAGCCGGGACAGGGTATGGCTACACCTTC	CASSLAGTGYGYTF
-	TRBV24-1	TRBD2	TRBJ2-5	TGTGCCACCAGTGTACTAGCGGGGGGGCTTGAGACCCAGTACTTC	CATSVLAGGLETQYF
-	TRBV2	-	TRBJ2-2	TGTGCCAGCAGTGAATATTGGGAGCTGTTTTTT	CASSEYWELFF
-	TRBV2	-	TRBJ2-3	TGTGCCAGCAGTGTTAGAGATACGCAGTATTTT	CASSVRDTQYF
-	TRBV11-3	-	TRBJ1-5	TGTGCCAGCAGCTCCCTCCGGCGGGGTAGCAATCAGCCCCAGCATTTT	CASSSLRRGSNQPQHF
-	TRBV4-1	TRBD1	TRBJ1-1	TGCGCCAGCAGCCAACAGGGGGACACTGAAGCTTTCTTT	CASSQQGDTEAFF
-	TRBV28	TRBD1	TRBJ1-2	TGTGCCAGCAGTTTATTGGTCAGGGGGTCCCATGATGGCTACACCTTC	CASSLLVRGSHDGYTF
-	TRBV7-3	-	TRBJ2-3	TGTGCCAGCAGCCCGACGTGGGGGGACACAGATACGCAGTATTTT	CASSPTWGDTDTQYF
-	TRBV5-1	TRBD1	TRBJ2-1	TGCGCCAGCAGCTTAGACAGGGGGCCCTACAATGAGCAGTTCTTC	CASSLDRGPYNEQFF
-	TRBV7-9	-	TRBJ1-3	TGTGCCAGCAGCTTAGAAGCCAGGGGAAACACCATATATTTT	CASSLEARGNTIYF
-	TRBV30	TRBD1	TRBJ2-2	TGTGCCTGGAGTCGGGGGACAGGGAGTCCGAACACCGGGGAGCTGTTTTTT	CAWSRGTGSPNTGELFF
-	TRBV7-9	-	TRBJ2-1	TGTGCCAGCGGCGTCTCGGGGGGCTCGGATGAGCAGTTCTTC	CASGVSGGSDEQFF
-	TRBV29-1	-	TRBJ2-7	TGCAGCGTTGTTTTGGACAGCTCCTACGAGCAGTACTTC	CSVVLDSSYEQYF
-	TRBV6-5	TRBD2	TRBJ2-1	TGTGCCAGCAGCCGCGGGGGGGCCTACAATGAGCAGTTCTTC	CASSRGGAYNEQFF
-	TRBV6-2/TRBV6-3	-	TRBJ2-3	TGTGCCAGCAGTTACACAGCTAGCACAGATACGCAGTATTTT	CASSYTASTDTQYF
-	TRBV7-2	TRBD1	TRBJ2-6	TGTGCCAGCAGCTTCACAGGGGGTGGGGCCAACGTCCTGACTTTC	CASSFTGGGANVLTF
once	TRBV30	TRBD1	TRBJ1-1	TGTGCCTGGAGCGCGGGACAGGGGGTGACTGAAGCTTTCTTT	CAWSAGQGVTEAFF
-	TRBV10-3	TRBD1	TRBJ2-2	TGTGCCATCAGTGAAGGGGACAGGGGTGGCACCGGGGAGCTGTTTTTT	CAISEGDRGGTGELFF
-	TRBV27	-	TRBJ2-7	TGTGCCAGCAGTCCCCTAAGCGGGCGGCTACCCTTCTTC	CASSPLSGRLPFF
once	TRBV5-1	TRBD1	TRBJ1-2	TGCGCCAGCAGCCCGGACAGGGCCCCATATGGCTACACCTTC	CASSPDRAPYGYTF
-	TRBV2	TRBD2	TRBJ2-3	TGTGCCAGCAGTAAACTAGCGGGGGGGTCAGATACGCAGTATTTT	CASSKLAGGSDTQYF
-	TRBV27	TRBD1	TRBJ2-5	TGTGCCAGCAGCAAACCCGGGACAGGCAAAGAGACCCAGTACTTC	CASSKPGTGKETQYF
-	TRBV9	TRBD2	TRBJ2-3	TGTGCCAGCAGCGCCCCGGGACTAGCGGGGGGACGCACAGATACGCAGTATTTT	CASSAPGLAGGRTDTQYF
few	TRBV14	-	TRBJ1-1	TGTGCCAGTGGCCACGGGGGCACTGAAGCTTTCTTT	CASGHGGTEAFF
few	TRBV28	-	TRBJ1-1	TGTGCCAGCTCAACAGACAGGCTGAACACTGAAGCTTTCTTT	CASSTDRLNTEAFF
-	TRBV13	-	TRBJ2-7	TGTGCCAGCACCGCTGGGGCCAGGATCTACGAGCAGTACTTC	CASTAGARIYEQYF
-	TRBV28	-	TRBJ1-5	TGTGCCAGCAGTTTAAAGGGGTTAAGCAATCAGCCCCAGCATTTT	CASSLKGLSNQPQHF
once	TRBV9	-	TRBJ2-1	TGTGCCAGCAGCGCTGCCCCGGACACTTACAATGAGCAGTTCTTC	CASSAAPDTYNEQFF
-	TRBV6-5	TRBD1	TRBJ2-1	TGTGCCAGTTTCCCCAGGGGGCCGATCTACAATGAGCAGTTCTTC	CASFPRGPIYNEQFF
-	TRBV19	-	TRBJ2-1	TGTGCCAGTAGTCCTTACGGGAATGAGCAGTTCTTC	CASSPYGNEQFF
-	TRBV13	-	TRBJ2-1	TGTGCCAGCAGCTCGCTCGGGGGTGAGCAGTTCTTC	CASSSLGGEQFF
-	TRBV23-1	TRBD1	TRBJ2-2	TGCGCCAGCAGTCAAAGTAAAGGACAGGGGGTTGGCGGGGAGCTGTTTTTT	CASSQSKGQGVGGELFF
-	TRBV7-8	-	TRBJ1-1	TGTGCCAGCAGCTTAGCGAGGGTTACTGAAGCTTTCTTT	CASSLARVTEAFF
-	TRBV5-1	TRBD1	TRBJ2-5	TGCGCCAGTTTCACCGGGACAGGGGGCCGAGAGACCCAGTACTTC	CASFTGTGGRETQYF
-	TRBV18	-	TRBJ2-7	TGTGCCAGCTCACAAACAGGGTGGGAGCAGTACTTC	CASSQTGWEQYF
-	TRBV7-8	TRBD1	TRBJ2-7	TGTGCCAGCAGCAAAGTTTTAGGATCGGCCGGACAGGCCTACGAGCAGTACTTC	CASSKVLGSAGQAYEQYF
-	TRBV7-9	TRBD1	TRBJ2-1	TGTGCCAGCAGCTCGGACAGGGCCTACAATGAGCAGTTCTTC	CASSSDRAYNEQFF
-	TRBV3-1/TRBV3-2	TRBD2	TRBJ2-5	TGTGCCAGCAGCCAAGCTTCGGGACTAGAGTATGAGACCCAGTACTTC	CASSQASGLEYETQYF
-	TRBV19	-	TRBJ2-7	TGTGCCAGTAGAGCGAGAGGGTCGAGCTCCTACGAGCAGTACTTC	CASRARGSSSYEQYF
-	TRBV7-9	-	TRBJ2-1	TGTGCCAGCAGGGACTCCGGGACTGACATCGGTGAGCAGTTCTTC	CASRDSGTDIGEQFF
-	TRBV13	-	TRBJ1-1	TGTGCCAGCAGTGGGGGGTTCTCCTTT	CASSGGFSF
-	TRBV29-1	-	TRBJ2-7	TGCAGCGTTGAACGGGGGACTCCGTACGAGCAGTACTTC	CSVERGTPYEQYF
-	TRBV20-1	TRBD2	TRBJ2-7	TGCAGTGCTAGTACCCGGGACTACGGGCAGTACTTC	CSASTRDYGQYF
-	TRBV30	-	TRBJ1-2	TGTGCCTGGAGCATTCGGTCGGGGGGCGGGAATGGCTACACCTTC	CAWSIRSGGGNGYTF
-	TRBV30	TRBD1	TRBJ2-7	TGTGCCTGGAGTGCCCCGAGCCGGGACAGGGGGCGGTACGAGCAGTACTTC	CAWSAPSRDRGRYEQYF
-	TRBV11-3	TRBD1	TRBJ2-7	TGTGCCAGCAGCTCCCCAACAGGGGGCGTCTACGAGCAGTACTTC	CASSSPTGGVYEQYF